This TCR beta chain is from a study of blood T cell repertoires in COVID-19. Study as a whole: PBMCs, B-cell-depleted T cells, or T cells provided the cDNA or gDNA that made up the material.

The CDR3 is 17 residues long. V shed 6 bases and J 4 bases; nucleotides not matched to a gene: 13. Germline V gene data show CDR1 as SGHKS and CDR2 as YYEKEE (reference sequence). Per the authors' pipeline: Reference gene primer amplification yielded estimated nucleated cell counts. Only in-frame clones appear in the TCRdb table, and some are missing; sequencing was by immunoSEQ multiplex PCR. The V and J calls and the clone size are those of that table, but D and trimming were determined from the DNA. This table has fewer than 250,000 clones, roughly 82% appearing once. Sequenced input: peripheral blood. The chain is built from TRBV5-5 and TRBJ1-4; 9 positions match TRBD1. This receptor was identified in a woman aged 40 to 50 with acute or convalescent COVID-19. CDR3 amino acids: CASTGPGQGDFNEKLFF. Here the CDR3 DNA reads TGTGCCAGCACAGGTCCGGGACAGGGTGATTTTAATGAAAAACTGTTTTTT.